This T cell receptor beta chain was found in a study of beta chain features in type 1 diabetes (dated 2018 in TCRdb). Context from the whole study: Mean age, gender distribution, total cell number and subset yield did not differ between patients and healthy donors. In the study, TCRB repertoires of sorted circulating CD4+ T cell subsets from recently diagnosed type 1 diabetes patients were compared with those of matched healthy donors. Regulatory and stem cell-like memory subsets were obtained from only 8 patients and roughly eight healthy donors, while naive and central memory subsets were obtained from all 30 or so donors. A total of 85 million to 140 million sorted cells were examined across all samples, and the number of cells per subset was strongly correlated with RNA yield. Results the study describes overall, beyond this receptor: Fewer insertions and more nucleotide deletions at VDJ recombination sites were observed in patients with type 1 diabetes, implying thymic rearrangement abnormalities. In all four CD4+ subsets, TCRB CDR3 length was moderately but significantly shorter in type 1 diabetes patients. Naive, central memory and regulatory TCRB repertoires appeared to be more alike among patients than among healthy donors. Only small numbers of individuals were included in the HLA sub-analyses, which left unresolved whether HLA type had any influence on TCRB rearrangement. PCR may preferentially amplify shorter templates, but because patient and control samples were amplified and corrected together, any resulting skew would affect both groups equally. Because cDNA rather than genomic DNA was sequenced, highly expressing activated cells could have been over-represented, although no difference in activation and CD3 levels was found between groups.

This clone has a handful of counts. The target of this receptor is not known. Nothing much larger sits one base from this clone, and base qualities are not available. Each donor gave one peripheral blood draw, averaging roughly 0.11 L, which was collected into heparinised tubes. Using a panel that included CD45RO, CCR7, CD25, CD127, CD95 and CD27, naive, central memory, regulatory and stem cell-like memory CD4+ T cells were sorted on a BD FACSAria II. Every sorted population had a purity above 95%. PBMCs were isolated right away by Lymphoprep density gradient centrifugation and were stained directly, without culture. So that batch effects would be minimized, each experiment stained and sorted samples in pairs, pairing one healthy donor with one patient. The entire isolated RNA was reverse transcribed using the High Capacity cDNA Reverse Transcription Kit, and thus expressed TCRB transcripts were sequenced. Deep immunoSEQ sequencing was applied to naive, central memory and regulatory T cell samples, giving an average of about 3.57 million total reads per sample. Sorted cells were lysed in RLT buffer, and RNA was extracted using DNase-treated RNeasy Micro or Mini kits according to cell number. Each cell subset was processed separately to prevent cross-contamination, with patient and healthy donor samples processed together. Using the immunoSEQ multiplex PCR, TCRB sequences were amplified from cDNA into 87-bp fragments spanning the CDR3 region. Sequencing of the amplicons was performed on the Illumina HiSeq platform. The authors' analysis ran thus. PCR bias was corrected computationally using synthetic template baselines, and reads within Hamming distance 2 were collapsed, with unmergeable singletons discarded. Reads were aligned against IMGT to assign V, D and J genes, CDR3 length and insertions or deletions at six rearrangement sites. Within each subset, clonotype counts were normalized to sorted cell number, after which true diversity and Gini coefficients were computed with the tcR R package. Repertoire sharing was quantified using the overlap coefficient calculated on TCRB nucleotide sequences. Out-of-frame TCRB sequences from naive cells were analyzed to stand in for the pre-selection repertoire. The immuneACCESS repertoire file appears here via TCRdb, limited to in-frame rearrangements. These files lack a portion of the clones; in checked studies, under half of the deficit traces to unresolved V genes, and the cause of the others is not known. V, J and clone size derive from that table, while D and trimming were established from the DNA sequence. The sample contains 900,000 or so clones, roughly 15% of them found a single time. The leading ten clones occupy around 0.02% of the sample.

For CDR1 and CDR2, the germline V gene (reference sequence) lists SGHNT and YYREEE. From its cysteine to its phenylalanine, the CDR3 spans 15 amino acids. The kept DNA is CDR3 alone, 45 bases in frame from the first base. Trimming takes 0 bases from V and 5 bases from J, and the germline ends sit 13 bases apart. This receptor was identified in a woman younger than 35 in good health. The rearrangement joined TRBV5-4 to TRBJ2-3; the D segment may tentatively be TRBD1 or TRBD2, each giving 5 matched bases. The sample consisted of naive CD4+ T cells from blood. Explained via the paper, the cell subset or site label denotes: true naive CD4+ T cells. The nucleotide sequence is TGTGCCAGCAGCTTGGATCGGGGCGGAGAAGATACGCAGTATTTT. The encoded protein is CASSLDRGGEDTQYF. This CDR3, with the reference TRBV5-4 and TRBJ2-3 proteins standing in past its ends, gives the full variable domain ETGVTQSPTHLIKTRGQQVTLRCSSQSGHNTVSWYQQALGQGPQFIFQYYREEENGRGNFPPRFSGLQFPNYSSELNVNALELDDSALYLCASSLDRGGEDTQYFGPGTRLTVL.